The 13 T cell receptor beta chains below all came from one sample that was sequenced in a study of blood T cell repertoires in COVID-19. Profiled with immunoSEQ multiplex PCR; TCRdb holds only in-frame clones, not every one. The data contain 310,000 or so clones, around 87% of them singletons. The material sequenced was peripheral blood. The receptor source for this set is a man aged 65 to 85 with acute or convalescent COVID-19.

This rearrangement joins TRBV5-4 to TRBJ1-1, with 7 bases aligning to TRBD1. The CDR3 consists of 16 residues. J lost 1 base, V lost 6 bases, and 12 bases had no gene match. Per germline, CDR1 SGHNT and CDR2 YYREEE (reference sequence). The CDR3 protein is CASTTGGGSRNTEAFF. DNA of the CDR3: TGTGCCAGCACTACCGGAGGGGGCTCACGGAACACTGAAGCTTTCTTT. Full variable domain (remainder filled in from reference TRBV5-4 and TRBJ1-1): ETGVTQSPTHLIKTRGQQVTLRCSSQSGHNTVSWYQQALGQGPQFIFQYYREEENGRGNFPPRFSGLQFPNYSSELNVNALELDDSALYLCASTTGGGSRNTEAFFGQGTRLTVV.

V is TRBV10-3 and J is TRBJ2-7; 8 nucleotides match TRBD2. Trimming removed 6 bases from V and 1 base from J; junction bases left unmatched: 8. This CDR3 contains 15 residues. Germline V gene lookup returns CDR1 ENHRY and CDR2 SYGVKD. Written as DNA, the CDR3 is TGTGCCATCAGGGCGTCCAGCGGGGGATCCTACGAGCAGTACTTC. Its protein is CAIRASSGGSYEQYF.

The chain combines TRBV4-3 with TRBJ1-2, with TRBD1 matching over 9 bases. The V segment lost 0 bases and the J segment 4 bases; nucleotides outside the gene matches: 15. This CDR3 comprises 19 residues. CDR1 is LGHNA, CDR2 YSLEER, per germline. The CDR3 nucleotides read TGCGCCAGCAGCCAAGATAATCGTTTCGACAGGGGGGTGGCCTATGGCTACACCTTC. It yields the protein CASSQDNRFDRGVAYGYTF.

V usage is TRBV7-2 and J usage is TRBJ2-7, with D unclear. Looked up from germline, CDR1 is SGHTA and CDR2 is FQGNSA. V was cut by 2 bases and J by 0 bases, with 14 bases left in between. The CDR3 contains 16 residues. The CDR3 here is CASSLNVLMSSYEQYF. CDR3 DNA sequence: TGTGCCAGCAGCTTAAATGTACTTATGAGCTCCTACGAGCAGTACTTC.

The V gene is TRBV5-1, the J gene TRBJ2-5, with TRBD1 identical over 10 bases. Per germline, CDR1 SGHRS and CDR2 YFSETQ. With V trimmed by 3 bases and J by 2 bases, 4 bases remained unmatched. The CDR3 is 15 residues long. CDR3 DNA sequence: TGCGCCAGCAGCTCCCGGGACAGGGGACAAGAGACCCAGTACTTC. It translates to CASSSRDRGQETQYF.

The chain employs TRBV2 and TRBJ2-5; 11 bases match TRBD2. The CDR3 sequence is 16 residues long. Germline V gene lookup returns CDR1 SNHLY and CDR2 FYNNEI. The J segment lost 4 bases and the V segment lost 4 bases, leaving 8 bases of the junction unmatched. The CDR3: CASSAYLGTSGETQYF. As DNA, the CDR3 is TGTGCCAGCAGTGCATATCTCGGGACTAGCGGAGAGACCCAGTACTTC. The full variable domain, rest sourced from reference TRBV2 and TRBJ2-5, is EPEVTQTPSHQVTQMGQEVILRCVPISNHLYFYWYRQILGQKVEFLVSFYNNEISEKSEIFDDQFSVERPDGSNFTLKIRSTKLEDSAMYFCASSAYLGTSGETQYFGPGTRLLVL.

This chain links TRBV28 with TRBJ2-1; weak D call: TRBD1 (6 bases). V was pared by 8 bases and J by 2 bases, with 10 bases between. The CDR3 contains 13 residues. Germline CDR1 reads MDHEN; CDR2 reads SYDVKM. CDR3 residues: CASGTGPYNEQFF. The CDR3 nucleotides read TGTGCCAGCGGAACAGGGCCCTACAATGAGCAGTTCTTC.

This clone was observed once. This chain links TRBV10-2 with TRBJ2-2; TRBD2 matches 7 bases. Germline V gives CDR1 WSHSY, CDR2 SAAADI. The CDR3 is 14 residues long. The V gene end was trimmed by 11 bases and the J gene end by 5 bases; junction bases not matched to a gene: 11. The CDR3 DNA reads TGCGCCTCCGTGGCGGGAGTACGGACCGGGGAGCTGTTTTTT. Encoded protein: CASVAGVRTGELFF.

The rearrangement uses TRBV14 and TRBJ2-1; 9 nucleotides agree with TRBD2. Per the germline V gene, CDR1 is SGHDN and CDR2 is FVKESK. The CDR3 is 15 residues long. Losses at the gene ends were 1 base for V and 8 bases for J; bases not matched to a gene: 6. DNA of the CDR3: TGTGCCAGCAGCCAAGGCGGGGGGGGGTTCCATGAGCAGTTCTTC. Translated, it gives CASSQGGGGFHEQFF.

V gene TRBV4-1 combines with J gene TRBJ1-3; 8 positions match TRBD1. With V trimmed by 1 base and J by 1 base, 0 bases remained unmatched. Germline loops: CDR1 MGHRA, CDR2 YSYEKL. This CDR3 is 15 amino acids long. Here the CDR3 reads CASSQGTGSGNTIYF. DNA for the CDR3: TGCGCCAGCAGCCAAGGGACAGGGTCTGGAAACACCATATATTTT.

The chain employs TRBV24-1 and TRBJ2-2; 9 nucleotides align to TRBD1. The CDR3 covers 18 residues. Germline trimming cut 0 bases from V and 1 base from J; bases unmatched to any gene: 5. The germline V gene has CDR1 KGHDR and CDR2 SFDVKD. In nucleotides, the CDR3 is TGTGCCACCAGTGATTTGGGCCGGGACAGGGAGAACACCGGGGAGCTGTTTTTT. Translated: CATSDLGRDRENTGELFF.

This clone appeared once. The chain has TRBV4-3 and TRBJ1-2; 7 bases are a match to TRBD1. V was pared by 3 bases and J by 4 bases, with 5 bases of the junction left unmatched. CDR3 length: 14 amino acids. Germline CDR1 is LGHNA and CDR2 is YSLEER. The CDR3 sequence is CASSHARGSYGYTF. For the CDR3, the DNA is TGCGCCAGCAGCCACGCCAGGGGGTCCTATGGCTACACCTTC.

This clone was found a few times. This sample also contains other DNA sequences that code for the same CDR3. CDR3 residues: CASRTGGNYGYTF. The CDR3 nucleotides are TGTGCCAGTAGGACCGGGGGGAACTATGGCTACACCTTC. This rearrangement joins TRBV19 to TRBJ1-2; tentatively, D is TRBD1 (5 bases). V lost 6 bases to trimming and J lost 2 bases, with 10 bases between them. Germline values: CDR1 LNHDA, CDR2 SQIVND (reference sequence). The CDR3 loop spans 13 amino acids.